This T cell receptor beta chain was documented in a study of response to subunit inactivated influenza vaccine. A single record per CDR3 protein comes from TCRdb applying MiXCR to the RT-PCR reads. The sample consists of under 800,000 distinct CDR3 sequences, roughly 14% of them appearing once. This CDR3 region has 12 residues. Trimming cost V 5 bases and J 7 bases, with 11 bases left between them. CDR1 MNHNS and CDR2 SASEGT come from the germline V gene. Material: PBMCs from blood, obtained less than 15 days before vaccination. This TCR was sampled from a man aged 50 to 59 who received an inactivated influenza vaccine. The V call is TRBV6-1, the J call TRBJ1-1; D might be TRBD1 (5 bases). DNA for the CDR3: TGTGCCAGCAGTTTTCAGGGCGGTGAAGCTTTCTTT. As protein: CASSFQGGEAFF.